The 19 T cell receptor beta chains below all came from one sample that was sequenced in a study of blood T cell repertoires in COVID-19. Sequencing was performed with immunoSEQ multiplex PCR; in TCRdb, only in-frame clones are kept and a portion is missing. Found here are 390,000 or so clones, around 89% of them singletons; the top ten hold about 1%. The sequenced sample was PBMCs or T cells enriched from blood (not recorded which). Receptors were obtained from a man between 18 and 29 years old who had recovered from COVID-19.

The sample holds one count of this clone. The chain has TRBV11-3 and TRBJ2-7; TRBD1 matches 10 bases. The CDR3 runs 14 residues. V lost 8 bases and J lost 6; bases outside the gene matches: 10. CDR1 is SGHNT, CDR2 YENEEA, per germline. In nucleotides, the CDR3 is TGTGCCAGCTCCTCCGGGACAGGGGCCTCCGAGCAGTACTTC. It specifies CASSSGTGASEQYF.

J is TRBJ2-6 and V is TRBV30; 8 bases line up with TRBD2. Trimming removed 4 bases from V and 8 bases from J; junction bases left unmatched: 4. CDR1 is GTSNPN and CDR2 is SVGIG in the germline V gene (reference sequence). The CDR3 covers 13 residues. CDR3 DNA: TGTGCCTGGAAGCGGGAGAGGTCCAACGTCCTGACTTTC. Protein sequence: CAWKRERSNVLTF.

This clone appeared once. V is TRBV24-1 and J is TRBJ2-1, with TRBD1 matching 10 bases. V lost 10 bases to trimming and J lost 3 bases; unmatched junction nucleotides: 5. This CDR3 spans 14 amino acids. The germline CDR1 and CDR2 sequences are KGHDR and SFDVKD. Here the CDR3 DNA reads TGTGCCACGGCCGGGACAGGGGTCTACAATGAGCAGTTCTTC. Translating gives CATAGTGVYNEQFF.

This chain uses TRBV18 with TRBJ2-7, with 8 positions matching TRBD2. Germline V gives CDR1 KGHSH, CDR2 LQKENI. The junction had 5 bases not matched to a gene; V was cut back by 6 bases and J by 1 base. The CDR3 sequence is 14 residues long. The CDR3 is CASSLAGQSYEQYF. The CDR3 coding sequence is TGTGCCAGCTCCTTAGCGGGACAATCCTACGAGCAGTACTTC. The complete variable domain, with remaining parts taken from reference TRBV18 and TRBJ2-7, reads NAGVMQNPRHLVRRRGQEARLRCSPMKGHSHVYWYRQLPEEGLKFMVYLQKENIIDESGMPKERFSAEFPKEGPSILRIQQVVRGDSAAYFCASSLAGQSYEQYFGPGTRLTVT.

V is TRBV3-1 (or the pseudogene TRBV3-2) and J is TRBJ2-3; possible D gene TRBD2, 5 bases. CDR1 is LGHDT and CDR2 is YNNKEL in the germline V gene (reference sequence). The CDR3 length is 14 residues. Trimming took off 3 bases at V and 10 bases at J, with 17 bases between the two ends. CDR3 nucleotides: TGTGCCAGCAGCCACGGGTCTAGCTCCTCATCGCAGTATTTT. Residues: CASSHGSSSSSQYF.

The chain recombines TRBV6-2 or TRBV6-3 with TRBJ2-4; weak D call: TRBD2 (5 bases). The CDR3 is made up of 19 amino acids. The V and J ends lost 3 bases and 0 bases respectively, with 21 bases between them. CDR1 MNHEY and CDR2 SVGEGT come from the germline V gene. CDR3 coding DNA: TGTGCCAGCAGTTATAAAGTTAAGCGAGCGGCCCTAGCCAAAAACATTCAGTACTTC. The encoded protein is CASSYKVKRAALAKNIQYF.

The chain combines TRBV7-9 with TRBJ2-5; D call uncertain. In germline, CDR1 is SEHNR, CDR2 FQNEAQ (reference sequence). V was clipped by 4 bases and J by 4 bases, with 13 bases between them. The CDR3 runs to 14 residues. In nucleotides, the CDR3 is TGTGCCAGCAGCTCAAACCCTCGCGGAGAGACCCAGTACTTC. Translating gives CASSSNPRGETQYF.

The V call is TRBV18, the J call TRBJ1-1; D is unclear. The germline gives CDR1 KGHSH, CDR2 LQKENI. Trimming took off 3 bases at V and 4 bases at J, with 9 bases between the two ends. There are 13 residues in the CDR3. Written as DNA, the CDR3 is TGTGCCAGCTCACCGACAACTGGCACTGAAGCTTTCTTT. It is translated as CASSPTTGTEAFF.

In the case of this clone: The sample contains more than one DNA sequence encoding this CDR3. The DNA of the CDR3 is TGTGCCAGCAGTTTTAGCTCGGGACAGCCCCAGCATTTT. It encodes CASSFSSGQPQHF. The chain carries TRBV12-3 or TRBV12-4 and TRBJ1-5; D unclear. The CDR3 extends over 13 amino acids. V lost 3 bases and J lost 7, with 10 bases in between.

The chain employs TRBV12-3 or TRBV12-4 and TRBJ1-2; D remains ambiguous. V was trimmed by 6 bases and J by 0 bases, leaving 8 bases between them. The CDR3 loop spans 13 amino acids. CDR3 loop: CASSRRANYGYTF. For the CDR3, the DNA is TGTGCCAGCAGCCGTCGAGCTAACTATGGCTACACCTTC.

The table lists this clone with a count of one. The chain joins TRBV7-5 to TRBJ2-7; TRBD2 was called by the table and not checked on the DNA. TRBV7-5 is a recognized pseudogene. This CDR3 region has 16 residues. CDR3 nucleotides: TGTGCCAGAAGCGCCCCGACTAGTCAGTTTACCTACGAGCAGTACTTC. Protein product: CARSAPTSQFTYEQYF.

The chain uses TRBV6-5 and TRBJ2-7; a possible D gene is TRBD1 (5 bases). V was cut by 6 bases and J by 1 base, with 10 bases left in between. Germline V gene sequence: CDR1 MNHEY, CDR2 SVGAGI. This CDR3 has 13 amino acids. CDR3 sequence reads: CASRSSGSYEQYF. The CDR3 nucleotides read TGTGCCAGCAGATCTTCAGGGTCCTACGAGCAGTACTTC.

The rearrangement links TRBV11-3 to TRBJ2-5; D is ambiguous. The CDR3 is 14 residues long. Germline V lookup: CDR1 SGHNT, CDR2 YENEEA. V lost 0 bases to trimming and J lost 9 bases, with 14 bases between them. CDR3 sequence (DNA): TGTGCCAGCAGCTTAGATGGGCCCCAATCGGCCCAGTACTTC. Translation gives CASSLDGPQSAQYF.

This rearrangement joins TRBV6-5 to TRBJ2-5; tentatively, D is TRBD2 (5 bases). The V and J ends lost 2 bases and 5 bases respectively, with 12 bases between them. Germline loops: CDR1 MNHEY, CDR2 SVGAGI. The CDR3 runs 14 residues. The CDR3 DNA reads TGTGCCAGCAGTTACAGGCGGGTGGAGGAGACCCAGTACTTC. Its translation: CASSYRRVEETQYF.

The rearrangement links TRBV11-2 to TRBJ2-1; D is possibly TRBD1 (6 bases). The CDR3 covers 15 residues. V dropped 5 bases and J dropped 0 bases, with 11 bases sitting between them. CDR1 is SGHAT and CDR2 is FQNNGV in the germline V gene. The CDR3 coding sequence is TGTGCCAGCAGCCAGGGGTATGACTCCTACAATGAGCAGTTCTTC. This encodes CASSQGYDSYNEQFF.

The J gene is TRBJ2-2, the V gene TRBV10-3, with D perhaps matching TRBD2 (6 bases). Per the germline V gene, CDR1 is ENHRY and CDR2 is SYGVKD. The V gene lost 7 bases and the J gene lost 3 bases, with 15 bases spanning the gap. The CDR3 covers 15 residues. Here the CDR3 reads CAIKYSGTDTGELFF. CDR3 sequence (DNA): TGTGCCATCAAGTACTCCGGGACTGACACCGGGGAGCTGTTTTTT.

V gene TRBV28 combines with J gene TRBJ1-4; tentatively, D is TRBD1 (5 bases). The germline V gene has CDR1 MDHEN and CDR2 SYDVKM. The CDR3 is made up of 15 amino acids. V was shortened by 5 bases and J by 6 bases, with 16 bases between the two germline ends. DNA of the CDR3: TGTGCCAGCAGTGGGGCTAAAGGCAGGGATGAAAAACTGTTTTTT. Translating it yields CASSGAKGRDEKLFF.

The chain's CDR3 is CASAGLADYNEQFF. CDR3 DNA sequence: TGTGCCAGCGCCGGACTAGCGGATTACAATGAGCAGTTCTTC. The chain couples TRBV27 to TRBJ2-1, with 10 bases that match TRBD2. V lost 8 bases and J lost 4; bases outside the gene matches: 5. This CDR3 is 14 amino acids long. CDR1 and CDR2 (germline): MNHEY, SMNVEV (reference sequence).

V is TRBV9 and J is TRBJ1-3; no firm D call. The V gene lost 0 bases and the J gene lost 2 bases, with 12 bases spanning the gap. CDR1 and CDR2 from the germline V gene are SGDLS and YYNGEE. This CDR3 contains 16 residues. For the CDR3, the DNA is TGTGCCAGCAGCGTAGGAGGAGAAGGTGCTGGAAACACCATATATTTT. This translates into CASSVGGEGAGNTIYF.